In its sample, the clone carrying this T cell receptor beta chain was seen many times. Its antigen remains unidentified. Amplified TCR beta CDR3 regions derived from RNA transcripts. The primer set for the first-round RT-PCR of the TCR CDR3 was HTBI. TCRdb reanalysed the multiplex PCR reads using MiXCR and keeps one entry per CDR3 protein. The sample lists nearly 600,000 distinct CDR3 sequences; around 14% were seen once. Orbital computed tomography and thyroid ultrasound, together with serum TRAb and thyroxine and clinical symptoms, were used for diagnoses. The blood was taken when hyperthyroidism was first diagnosed, before any ophthalmopathy symptoms showed up. The data are from a study of T cells in Graves' hyperthyroidism and ophthalmopathy. General study findings and limits: Peripheral blood also featured most of the thyroid clonotypes expanded above 0.001.

This TCR was recovered from a woman in her twenties or thirties with Graves' hyperthyroidism that later progressed to Graves' ophthalmopathy. What was sequenced was blood.

CDR3 nucleotides: TGTGCCAGCAGCTACCCCGACAATGAGCAGTTCTTC. Amino acid sequence: CASSYPDNEQFF. This chain connects TRBV13 to TRBJ2-1, with D uncertain. The CDR3 has 12 residues. Germline-derived CDR1 and CDR2 are PRHDT and FYEKMQ (reference sequence). Trimming took off 4 bases at V and 5 bases at J, with 6 bases between the two ends.